This T cell receptor (beta chain) emerged from a study of T cells in Graves' hyperthyroidism and ophthalmopathy. Study-wide points: A model built on 13 V-J features separated ophthalmopathy from stable hyperthyroidism.

The V and J ends lost 3 bases and 5 bases, in that order; junction bases with no gene match: 5. The CDR3 loop spans 15 amino acids. As to this clonotype: The antigen remains undetermined.

Template material for amplifying TCR beta CDR3 regions consisted of RNA transcripts. HTBI primers were employed in a first-round RT-PCR of the TCR CDR3. MiXCR, applied by TCRdb to the multiplex PCR reads, yields one record per CDR3 protein. The data show over 650,000 distinct CDR3 sequences, with about 45% seen just once and approximately 6.8% held by the top ten. This clonotype originated in an adult man with Graves' disease, either hyperthyroidism or ophthalmopathy (not recorded which). V and J are TRBV12-3 or TRBV12-4 and TRBJ1-5, with 9 bases identical to TRBD1. The sequenced sample was peripheral blood or thyroid tissue (not recorded which). The DNA for the CDR3 is TGTGCCAGCAGTTTCTCGACAGGGGGAGATCAGCCCCAGCATTTT. Protein: CASSFSTGGDQPQHF.